In its sample, the clone carrying this TCR beta chain was seen a few times. Amplified TCR beta CDR3 regions came from RNA transcripts. The HTBI primer set served for first-round RT-PCR of the TCR CDR3. Each CDR3 protein is one row after TCRdb ran MiXCR on the multiplex PCR reads. The sample comprises around 450,000 distinct CDR3 sequences, approximately 14% of which are singletons, and around an eighth rests with the top ten. This sample is part of a study of T cells in Graves' hyperthyroidism and ophthalmopathy. Trimming took 6 bases from V and 3 from J; bases not matched to a gene: 5. CDR3 length equals 14 residues. Germline loops: CDR1 WSHSY, CDR2 SAAADI.

The chain combines TRBV10-2 with TRBJ1-5; 7 bases match TRBD1. The sample taken for sequencing was blood. The clonotype originates from a woman between 18 and 30 years old with Graves' hyperthyroidism. CDR3 protein: CASRQGTYNQPQHF. In DNA, the CDR3 is TGCGCCAGCAGACAGGGGACCTACAATCAGCCCCAGCATTTT.